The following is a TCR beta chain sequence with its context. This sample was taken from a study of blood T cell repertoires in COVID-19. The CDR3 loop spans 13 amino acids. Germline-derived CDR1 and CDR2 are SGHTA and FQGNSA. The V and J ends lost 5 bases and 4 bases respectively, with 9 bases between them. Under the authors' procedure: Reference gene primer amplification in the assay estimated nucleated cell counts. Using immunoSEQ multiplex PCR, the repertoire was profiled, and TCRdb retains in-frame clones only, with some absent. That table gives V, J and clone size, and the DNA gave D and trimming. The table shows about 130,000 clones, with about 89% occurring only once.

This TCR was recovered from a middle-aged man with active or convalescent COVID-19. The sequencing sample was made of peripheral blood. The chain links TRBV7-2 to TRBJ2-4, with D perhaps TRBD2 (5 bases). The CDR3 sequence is CASSTPGKNIQYF. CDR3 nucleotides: TGTGCCAGCAGCACCCCGGGGAAAAACATTCAGTACTTC.